Below, 8 T cell receptor beta chains from the same sample are listed, as sequenced in a study of T-cell reconstitution after alpha-beta-depleted transplantation in children (dated by TCRdb to the mid-2010s). Library preparation used PCR. Sequencing instrument: Illumina HiSeq 2500. TCR libraries were prepared with molecular barcoding, using unique molecular identifiers to normalize TCRbeta repertoire quantification. TCRdb reanalyzed the raw reads on its own, using fastp at Q25 for trimming and MiXCR for clone calling, and kept in-frame beta chains. Every CDR3 protein is listed once, alongside the most common genes and DNA of its rows. The table for this sample lists tens of thousands of distinct CDR3 sequences; roughly 5.2% of them were counted only once. 15% to 20% of the sample rests with the top ten. The label giving this sample's treatment or condition can be read as: allogeneic hematopoietic cell transplantation with graft depleted of TCRalphabeta T cells and CD19 B cells.

The specimen comprised PBMCs, mostly from graft donor cells, sampled 180 days after TCRalphabeta/CD19-depleted stem cell transplant. These receptors came from a boy in the first two years of life who had a stem cell transplant for acute myeloid leukemia, so the T cells may come from the graft donor.

This clonotype was found many times. The J gene is TRBJ1-5, the V gene TRBV20-1, with TRBD1 identical over 7 bases. The CDR3 is made up of 13 amino acids. V lost 2 bases, J lost 3 bases, and 1 base stayed unmatched. Per germline, CDR1 DFQATT and CDR2 SNEGSKA (reference sequence). This chain's CDR3 is CSARRGLNQPQHF. DNA of the CDR3: TGCAGTGCTAGAAGGGGGCTCAATCAGCCCCAGCATTTT.

In this sample, this clonotype turned up many times. This rearrangement joins TRBV29-1 to TRBJ2-7; 7 nucleotides line up with TRBD1. This CDR3 spans 13 amino acids. Germline-derived CDR1 and CDR2 are SQVTM and ANQGSEA. V dropped 0 bases and J dropped 4; count of bases not matched to a gene: 3. The DNA of the CDR3 is TGCAGCGTTGAAGAGACAGGGCGATACGAGCAGTACTTC. Amino acids: CSVEETGRYEQYF.

This clonotype was seen at least ten times. The chain carries TRBV6-6 and TRBJ2-5; D might be TRBD1 or TRBD2, each matching 5 bases. Trimming took 2 bases from V and 5 from J, leaving 9 bases between them. The CDR3 is 13 amino acids. Germline CDR1 reads MNHNY; CDR2 reads SVGAGI (reference sequence). CDR3 loop: CASSYGWGETQYF. CDR3 bases: TGTGCCAGCAGTTACGGTTGGGGGGAGACCCAGTACTTC.

This clonotype was detected many times. This chain connects TRBV3-1 to TRBJ2-7; possibly TRBD1 for D (5 bases). CDR1 is LGHDT, CDR2 YNNKEL, per germline (reference sequence). With 1 base removed from V and 3 bases from J, the gap between germline ends came to 16 bases. The CDR3 is 16 residues long. In DNA, the CDR3 is TGTGCCAGCAGCCAAGCGCCTCACCAGGGAATCTACGAGCAGTACTTC. Translation: CASSQAPHQGIYEQYF.

This clonotype was observed at least ten times. The CDR3, as DNA: TGCAGTCCCTACTTCGGGTGGGCTTTCTTT. It is translated as CSPYFGWAFF. This rearrangement joins TRBV20-1 to TRBJ1-1; unclear D gene. This CDR3 has 10 amino acids. The germline V and J ends were trimmed by 8 bases and 11 bases, with 15 bases remaining between them. Germline V lookup: CDR1 DFQATT, CDR2 SNEGSKA (reference sequence).

This chain links TRBV5-6 with TRBJ2-7; the D gene is possibly TRBD2 (5 bases). This CDR3 comprises 14 residues. V was cut by 7 bases and J by 3 bases, with 17 bases left in between. Germline V CDR1 and CDR2: SGHDT, YYEEEE. This CDR3 reads CASGAATLNYEQYF. DNA for the CDR3: TGTGCCAGCGGAGCGGCGACCCTCAACTACGAGCAGTACTTC.

This clonotype was counted many times. The chain links TRBV5-4 to TRBJ2-1; 10 bases map to TRBD2. Looked up from germline, CDR1 is SGHNT and CDR2 is YYREEE (reference sequence). There are 16 residues in the CDR3. Losses at the gene ends were 0 bases for V and 7 bases for J; bases not matched to a gene: 7. The chain's CDR3 is CASSLVSGGARNEQFF. The CDR3 DNA reads as TGTGCCAGCAGCTTGGTCAGCGGGGGGGCCAGGAATGAGCAGTTCTTC.

This clonotype was counted between two and nine times. The chain carries TRBV4-1 and TRBJ2-2; possible D gene TRBD2, 6 bases. The V gene's germline CDR1 is MGHRA and CDR2 YSYEKL. The CDR3 has 15 amino acids. V shed 1 base and J shed 7 bases, with 13 bases lying between them. The CDR3: CASSQGKGEVGELFF. CDR3 coding DNA: TGCGCCAGCAGCCAAGGAAAAGGGGAGGTCGGGGAGCTGTTTTTT.